The rows below give T cell receptor beta chains drawn from one sample of a study of T cell changes during pregnancy in multiple sclerosis. The table came from immunoSEQ multiplex PCR; TCRdb's copy has only in-frame clones and leaves some out. The sample holds 79,000 or so clones, 88% seen once. The specimen comprised peripheral blood, sampled before pregnancy. The receptors were sampled from a female donor with multiple sclerosis, enrolled in a pregnancy study. The CDR3 runs from the conserved cysteine through the conserved F or W.

v_gene: TRBV7-2
CDR3aa: CASSPGLAGGSSYEQYF

v_gene: TRBV19
CDR3aa: CASSYGGSIDNEQFF

v_gene: TRBV7-2
CDR3aa: CASSLRQEAEKLFF

v_gene: TRBV19
CDR3aa: CASSSPGGNEQFF

v_gene: TRBV4-2
CDR3aa: CASSLDPGSPLHF

v_gene: TRBV4-2
CDR3aa: CASSRGQGPSEQYF

v_gene: TRBV28
CDR3aa: CASSPFMVQQSGRYEQYF

v_gene: TRBV6-1
CDR3aa: CASSRTGLNTEAFF

v_gene: TRBV5-8
CDR3aa: CASSLISGRSYEQYF

v_gene: TRBV5-1
CDR3aa: CASSLSTRDRETQYF

v_gene: TRBV19
CDR3aa: CASSKAGGTGELFF

v_gene: TRBV6-1
CDR3aa: CASSRAGGSSYEQYF

v_gene: TRBV5-1
CDR3aa: CASSLAPRGSYEQYF

v_gene: TRBV2
CDR3aa: CASSARLAGGGGEQFF

v_gene: TRBV5-8
CDR3aa: CASSRVTTSGYTGELFF

v_gene: TRBV11-2
CDR3aa: CASSLERGVGVLFF

v_gene: TRBV29-1
CDR3aa: CSVLPTTNTGELFF

v_gene: TRBV6-1
CDR3aa: CASSGRGSNTEAFF

v_gene: TRBV19
CDR3aa: CASSIVRGPQPQHF

v_gene: TRBV10-1
CDR3aa: CASSWDLNTGELFF

v_gene: TRBV10-2
CDR3aa: CASLRDSTYEQYF

v_gene: TRBV29-1
CDR3aa: CSGRTGVTGELFF